Below, 15 T cell receptor beta chains from the same sample are listed, as sequenced in a study of T cells in localized non-small cell lung cancer. The method was immunoSEQ multiplex PCR; TCRdb's version includes in-frame clones alone and lacks a portion of them. The sample includes approximately 140,000 clones, 80% to 90% of them seen just once. The sample was peripheral blood, taken before any cancer treatment. Source of these receptors: a female donor over 55 with stage I lung adenocarcinoma.

The chain is built from TRBV28 and TRBJ1-2; D is ambiguous. CDR1 MDHEN and CDR2 SYDVKM come from the germline V gene. Trimming took off 3 bases at V and 4 bases at J, with 21 bases between the two ends. This CDR3 comprises 17 residues. The CDR3: CASSFVRAGEGFYGYTF. The CDR3 DNA reads TGTGCCAGCAGTTTCGTACGGGCCGGGGAAGGGTTCTATGGCTACACCTTC.

The chain recombines TRBV11-2 with TRBJ2-5; 9 bases are a match to TRBD1. CDR3 length: 14 residues. The germline V gene has CDR1 SGHAT and CDR2 FQNNGV. The ends lost 4 bases at V and 5 bases at J; junction bases unmatched: 5. For the CDR3, the DNA is TGTGCCAGCAGCTCGGGACAGGGCGAGGAGACCCAGTACTTC. Amino acids: CASSSGQGEETQYF.

This chain joins TRBV9 and TRBJ1-1, with D possibly matching TRBD1 (6 bases). Germline CDR1 is SGDLS and CDR2 is YYNGEE. The CDR3 consists of 12 residues. Between the trimmed V and J ends, which lost 3 bases and 7 bases, there was a span of 10 bases. CDR3 protein: CASSAGEVEAFF. The CDR3 DNA sequence: TGTGCCAGCAGCGCAGGGGAGGTTGAAGCTTTCTTT.

Note on this clone: The sample holds other DNA sequences that translate to the same CDR3. The rearrangement uses TRBV5-1 and TRBJ1-3; no definite D call. Germline V gene lookup returns CDR1 SGHRS and CDR2 YFSETQ. CDR3 length: 14 residues. V lost 4 bases, J lost 4 bases, and 12 bases lay in between. The CDR3 nucleotides are TGCGCCAGCAGCCCTGGCGGGTCCGGAAACACCATATATTTT. It yields the protein CASSPGGSGNTIYF.

This sequence joins TRBV6-1 and TRBJ1-1, with D hard to call. V lost 0 bases and J lost 8, with 10 bases in between. Germline V CDR1 and CDR2: MNHNS, SASEGT. The length of the CDR3 is 13 residues. CDR3 in DNA: TGTGCCAGCAGTGAAGCCCTAGGAGGGGAAGCTTTCTTT. Translating it yields CASSEALGGEAFF.

This rearrangement joins TRBV27 to TRBJ2-7; TRBD2 matches at 13 bases. The CDR3 spans 18 residues. Per the germline V gene, CDR1 is MNHEY and CDR2 is SMNVEV (reference sequence). Trimming took 2 bases from V and 4 from J; bases not matched to a gene: 11. In nucleotides, the CDR3 is TGTGCCAGCAGTTTACGGGCCTCCGGGACTAGCGGGGCTTACGAGCAGTACTTC. This sequence encodes CASSLRASGTSGAYEQYF.

This clone appeared a few times. V is TRBV20-1 and J is TRBJ1-1, with D possibly being TRBD1 (5 bases). Germline-derived CDR1 and CDR2 are DFQATT and SNEGSKA (reference sequence). The CDR3 extends over 11 amino acids. The CDR3 DNA is TGCAGGGGGGGTGGGAACACTGAAGCTTTCTTT. Translation: CRGGGNTEAFF.

This chain links TRBV18 with TRBJ2-5; the D gene is possibly TRBD1 (6 bases). The CDR3 loop spans 14 amino acids. Deletions cut 1 base from V and 4 bases from J, with 10 bases between. Germline CDR1 and CDR2: KGHSH and LQKENI. CDR3 sequence reads: CASSPQGVGETQYF. As DNA, the CDR3 is TGTGCCAGCTCACCACAGGGGGTTGGAGAGACCCAGTACTTC. The variable domain in full, with the rest retrieved from reference TRBV18 and TRBJ2-5, is NAGVMQNPRHLVRRRGQEARLRCSPMKGHSHVYWYRQLPEEGLKFMVYLQKENIIDESGMPKERFSAEFPKEGPSILRIQQVVRGDSAAYFCASSPQGVGETQYFGPGTRLLVL.

V gene TRBV9 combines with J gene TRBJ2-7; 10 bases are shared with TRBD2. CDR1 and CDR2 from the germline V gene are SGDLS and YYNGEE. The V and J ends lost 0 bases and 1 base, in that order; junction bases with no gene match: 10. The CDR3 loop spans 18 amino acids. Here the CDR3 reads CASSVGASGSEISYEQYF. The CDR3 region has the DNA TGTGCCAGCAGCGTAGGCGCTAGCGGGAGTGAAATATCCTACGAGCAGTACTTC.

In DNA form, the CDR3 reads TGCGCCAGCAGCCTGACGGCAGGGGGCTTCAATGAGCAGTTCTTC. This translates into CASSLTAGGFNEQFF. The chain links TRBV5-1 to TRBJ2-1; 8 nucleotides agree with TRBD1. The CDR3 has 15 residues. Germline CDR1 SGHRS, CDR2 YFSETQ. With 4 bases clipped from V and 6 bases from J, the junction kept 9 bases outside the gene matches.

This chain connects TRBV28 to TRBJ2-1; TRBD2 matches at 9 bases. With V trimmed by 1 base and J by 7 bases, 8 bases remained unmatched. Germline assignment: CDR1 MDHEN and CDR2 SYDVKM. CDR3 length: 16 amino acids. The CDR3 nucleotides read TGTGCCAGCAGTTTATCGGGGGGACTAGCCAATAATGAGCAGTTCTTC. Translating it yields CASSLSGGLANNEQFF.

The chain is built from TRBV29-1 and TRBJ2-1; TRBD2 agrees at 10 bases. Germline V gene sequence: CDR1 SQVTM, CDR2 ANQGSEA. V shed 3 bases, J shed 6 bases, and the junction held 5 bases outside the gene matches. The CDR3 spans 14 residues. CDR3 region: CSVDPSGSGNEQFF. DNA of the CDR3: TGCAGCGTTGACCCTAGCGGGAGTGGCAATGAGCAGTTCTTC.

This rearrangement joins TRBV7-3 to TRBJ1-1; D unresolved. The germline CDR1 and CDR2 sequences are SGHTA and FQGTGA. V lost 2 bases and J 8 bases, leaving 12 bases between the germline ends. CDR3 length: 13 residues. This CDR3 is CASSLYPTSEAFF. Here the CDR3 DNA reads TGTGCCAGCAGCTTATACCCAACTTCGGAAGCTTTCTTT.

The chain is built from TRBV5-5 and TRBJ2-3; possibly TRBD2 for D (6 bases). Germline loops: CDR1 SGHKS, CDR2 YYEKEE (reference sequence). V was cut by 5 bases and J by 0 bases, with 13 bases left in between. The CDR3 runs to 15 residues. CDR3 sequence: CASRPRDFSTDTQYF. CDR3 in DNA: TGTGCCAGCAGGCCTCGGGACTTCAGCACAGATACGCAGTATTTT.

This sequence joins TRBV9 and TRBJ2-3; D not resolved. This CDR3 has 15 amino acids. Looked up from germline, CDR1 is SGDLS and CDR2 is YYNGEE. Trimming removed 0 bases from V and 0 bases from J, with 8 bases in between. DNA of the CDR3: TGTGCCAGCAGCGTAGAATACCGTAGCACAGATACGCAGTATTTT. Translating it yields CASSVEYRSTDTQYF.